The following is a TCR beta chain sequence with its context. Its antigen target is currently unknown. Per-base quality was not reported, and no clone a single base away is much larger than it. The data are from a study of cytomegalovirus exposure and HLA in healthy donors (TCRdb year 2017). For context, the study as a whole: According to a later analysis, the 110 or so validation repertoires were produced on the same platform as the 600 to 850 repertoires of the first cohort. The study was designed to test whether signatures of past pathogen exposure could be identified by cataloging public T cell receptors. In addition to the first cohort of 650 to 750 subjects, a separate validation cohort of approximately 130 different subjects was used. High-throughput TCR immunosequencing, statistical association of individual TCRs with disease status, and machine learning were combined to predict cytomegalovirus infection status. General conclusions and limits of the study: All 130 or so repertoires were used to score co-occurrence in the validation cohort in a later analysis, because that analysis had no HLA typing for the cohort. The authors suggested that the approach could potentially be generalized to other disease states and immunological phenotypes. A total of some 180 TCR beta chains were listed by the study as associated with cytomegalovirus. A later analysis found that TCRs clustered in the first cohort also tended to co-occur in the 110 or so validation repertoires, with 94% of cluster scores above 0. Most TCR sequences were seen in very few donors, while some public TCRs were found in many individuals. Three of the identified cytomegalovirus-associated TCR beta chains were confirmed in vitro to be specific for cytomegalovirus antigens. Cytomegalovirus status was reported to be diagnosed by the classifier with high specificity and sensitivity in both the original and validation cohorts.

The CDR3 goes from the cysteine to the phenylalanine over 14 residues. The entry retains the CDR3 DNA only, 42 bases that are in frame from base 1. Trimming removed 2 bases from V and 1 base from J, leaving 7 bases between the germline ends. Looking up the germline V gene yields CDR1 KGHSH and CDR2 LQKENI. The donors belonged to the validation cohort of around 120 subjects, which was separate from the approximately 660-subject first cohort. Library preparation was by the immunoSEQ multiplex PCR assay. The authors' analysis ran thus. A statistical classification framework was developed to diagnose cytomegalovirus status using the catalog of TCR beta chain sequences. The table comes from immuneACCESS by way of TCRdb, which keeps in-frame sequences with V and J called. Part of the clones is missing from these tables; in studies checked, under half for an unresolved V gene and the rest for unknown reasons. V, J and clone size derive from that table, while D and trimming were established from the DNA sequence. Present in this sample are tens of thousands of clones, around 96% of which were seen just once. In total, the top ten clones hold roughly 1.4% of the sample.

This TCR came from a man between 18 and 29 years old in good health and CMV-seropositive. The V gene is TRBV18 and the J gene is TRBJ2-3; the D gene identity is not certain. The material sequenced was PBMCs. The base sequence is TGTGCCAGCTCACCAGTGGCAGGCACAGATACGCAGTATTTT. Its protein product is CASSPVAGTDTQYF.